This T cell receptor (beta chain) was recorded in a study of T cells after posttransplantation cyclophosphamide. Methotrexate plus calcineurin inhibitor accompanied controls' myeloablative marrow transplants; sampling was 1 year later. Sequencing used immunoSEQ multiplex PCR; TCRdb keeps in-frame clones, though not all of them. The sample lists 9,000 to 10,000 clones, 85% to 90% occurring once. The CDR3 covers 15 residues. Trimming shortened V by 3 bases and J by 7 bases, and 18 bases separated the two germline ends. Germline loops: CDR1 LGHNA, CDR2 YNFKEQ. Sequenced material: PBMCs, taken after an allogeneic stem cell transplant with a calcineurin inhibitor and methotrexate. The clonotype originates from a male patient younger than 45 who received an allogeneic stem cell transplant from an unrelated donor, was CMV-positive, and had no GVHD. Some T cells may have originated in the graft donor. The rearrangement links TRBV4-2 to TRBJ1-2, with D tentatively TRBD1 (5 bases). CDR3 nucleotides: TGTGCCAGCAGCCAGACGGGGGAGGGTTTGGCTGGCTACACCTTC. As protein: CASSQTGEGLAGYTF.